This T cell receptor beta chain was captured by sequencing in a study of cytomegalovirus exposure and HLA in healthy donors. Study-level background: The same platform used for the approximately 670 first-cohort repertoires was also used for the 90 to 150 validation repertoires, as a later analysis reported.

Points from the study as a whole: Cytomegalovirus status was reportedly diagnosed by the classifier with high specificity and sensitivity. It was 150 or so TCR beta chains that were listed as cytomegalovirus-associated. Most TCR sequences were seen very rarely across donors, but some public TCRs occurred in many.

This CDR3 is 16 amino acids long. Germline V gene sequence: CDR1 SGHNT, CDR2 YYREEE (reference sequence). The junction had 6 bases not matched to a gene; V was cut back by 0 bases and J by 5 bases. In the case of this clone: As yet, its antigen is unknown.

Libraries were prepared by immunoSEQ multiplex PCR; TCRdb keeps only in-frame clonotypes and omits some of them. The sample includes 150,000 to 200,000 clones, about 83% of them seen just once. This TCR was sampled from a woman aged 25 to 39 in good health and CMV-seronegative. The chain has TRBV5-4 and TRBJ2-5; 11 bases align to TRBD2. Sequencing was performed on PBMCs. Written as DNA, the CDR3 is TGTGCCAGCAGCTTGGGTAGCGGGGGGGCGTTGGAGACCCAGTACTTC. Protein product: CASSLGSGGALETQYF.